This T cell receptor beta chain appears in the sequencing data of a study of T cell responses to AZD1222 COVID-19 vaccine. Study conclusions and caveats: Clonal diversity was possibly underestimated, and the donors were mostly white British, with more females. Spike was spanned by vaccine-associated CD4 TCRs, with dominance at 160-218 and 743-854. Sampled repertoires all dated from after the peak T cell response.

The CDR3 is 14 amino acids. In germline, CDR1 is SGHTA, CDR2 FQGNSA. V lost 5 bases to trimming and J lost 5 bases; unmatched junction nucleotides: 5. Using immunoSEQ multiplex PCR, the repertoire was profiled, and TCRdb retains in-frame clones only, with some absent. The sample shows under 50,000 clones, about 89% of them seen only once. Of note for this clone: The target antigen is unknown.

The TCR comes from an adult who received the AZD1222 COVID-19 vaccine. Source: peripheral blood, taken 28 days after the second AZD1222 dose. The rearrangement links TRBV7-2 to TRBJ1-2; 10 nucleotides line up with TRBD1. The CDR3 spells CASSLDRGAYGYTF. The CDR3 coding sequence is TGTGCCAGCAGCCTGGACAGGGGGGCGTATGGCTACACCTTC.